These 20 T cell receptor beta chains share one sample of origin, sequenced in a study of T cell responses to AZD1222 COVID-19 vaccine. Sequencing was performed with immunoSEQ multiplex PCR; in TCRdb, only in-frame clones are kept and a portion is missing. The sample has about 96,000 clones; about 89% are singletons. The specimen was peripheral blood, collected on day 0 of AZD1222 vaccination. The source of these receptors is an adult in good health.

This clone was seen a handful of times. This chain uses TRBV6-1 with TRBJ1-2, with D unclear. Looked up from germline, CDR1 is MNHNS and CDR2 is SASEGT. CDR3 length: 15 residues. Trimming took off 2 bases at V and 7 bases at J, with 17 bases between the two ends. The CDR3 loop reads CASSELSRLEGGYTF. Written as DNA, the CDR3 is TGTGCCAGCAGTGAACTAAGTCGGCTAGAGGGTGGCTACACCTTC.

The genes are TRBV5-1 and TRBJ2-7; TRBD1 matches 9 bases. Germline CDR1 SGHRS, CDR2 YFSETQ. The CDR3 covers 16 residues. V lost 4 bases and J lost 0; bases outside the gene matches: 8. The CDR3 DNA reads as TGCGCCAGCAGCACCCAAGGACAGGGGAGCTCCTACGAGCAGTACTTC. Protein sequence: CASSTQGQGSSYEQYF.

The chain links TRBV10-3 to TRBJ1-1, with 9 bases aligning to TRBD1. The CDR3 consists of 11 residues. Germline CDR1 and CDR2: ENHRY and SYGVKD. Trimming took 9 bases from V and 7 from J; bases not matched to a gene: 3. The CDR3 loop reads CAIQGADEAFF. The CDR3 DNA follows: TGTGCCATACAGGGGGCGGATGAAGCTTTCTTT.

The V and J genes are TRBV19 and TRBJ1-1; 8 bases agree with TRBD1. With 6 bases clipped from V and 6 bases from J, the junction kept 9 bases outside the gene matches. Germline V gene sequence: CDR1 LNHDA, CDR2 SQIVND (reference sequence). The CDR3 contains 14 residues. The CDR3, as DNA: TGTGCCAGTAGCCAACAGGGGGGTGAGGCTGAAGCTTTCTTT. Translated: CASSQQGGEAEAFF.

The rearrangement uses TRBV7-2 and TRBJ1-5, with 7 nucleotides matching TRBD1. The germline V gene encodes CDR1 SGHTA and CDR2 FQGNSA. This CDR3 has 13 amino acids. V lost 3 bases, J lost 7 bases, and 3 bases stayed unmatched. DNA of the CDR3: TGTGCCAGCAGCTTCACAGGGGCGCAGCCCCAGCATTTT. Its translation: CASSFTGAQPQHF.

V usage is TRBV11-3 and J usage is TRBJ2-5, with 9 bases that match TRBD1. The V and J ends lost 5 bases and 7 bases, in that order; junction bases with no gene match: 14. The CDR3 covers 16 residues. Germline assignment: CDR1 SGHNT and CDR2 YENEEA. DNA for the CDR3: TGTGCCAGCAGCCCGGCCGGGACAGGGAGCCCCTCGACCCAGTACTTC. It codes for CASSPAGTGSPSTQYF.

The chain joins TRBV5-1 to TRBJ2-1; D gene unclear. This CDR3 spans 14 amino acids. Germline values: CDR1 SGHRS, CDR2 YFSETQ. V lost 2 bases, J lost 5 bases, and 11 bases lay in between. The CDR3 is CASSFDSTNNEQFF. DNA for the CDR3: TGCGCCAGCAGCTTTGATAGCACTAACAATGAGCAGTTCTTC.

V usage is TRBV6-5 and J usage is TRBJ1-4, with TRBD1 matching over 9 bases. CDR3 length equals 14 residues. J lost 6 bases, V lost 7 bases, and 6 bases had no gene match. Germline assignment: CDR1 MNHEY and CDR2 SVGAGI. CDR3 bases: TGTGCCAGCATGAGGACAGGGGTGTATGAAAAACTGTTTTTT. It codes for CASMRTGVYEKLFF.

The chain uses TRBV7-9 and TRBJ1-1; tentatively, D is TRBD1 (6 bases). CDR3 length equals 14 residues. Per the germline V gene, CDR1 is SEHNR and CDR2 is FQNEAQ (reference sequence). The germline V and J ends were trimmed by 5 bases and 6 bases, with 16 bases remaining between them. The CDR3 protein is CASSPDSPRSEAFF. The CDR3 DNA sequence: TGTGCCAGCAGCCCGGACAGTCCTCGGTCTGAAGCTTTCTTT.

The chain carries TRBV29-1 and TRBJ1-2; 8 nucleotides match TRBD1. With V trimmed by 3 bases and J by 3 bases, 9 bases remained unmatched. The CDR3 is made up of 15 amino acids. The germline CDR1 and CDR2 sequences are SQVTM and ANQGSEA. The DNA for the CDR3 is TGCAGCGTTGACACCACAAAACAGGGGGACTATGGCTACACCTTC. Its protein product is CSVDTTKQGDYGYTF.

This clone was seen only once. V and J are TRBV3-1 (or the pseudogene TRBV3-2) and TRBJ2-3; D is ambiguous. The germline gives CDR1 LGHDT, CDR2 YNNKEL (reference sequence). The CDR3 covers 12 residues. Deletions cut 0 bases from V and 9 bases from J, with 7 bases between. CDR3 loop: CASSQDGSTQYF. The CDR3 bases are TGTGCCAGCAGCCAAGACGGGTCAACGCAGTATTTT.

The gene calls are TRBV2 and TRBJ1-2, with D tentatively TRBD1 (6 bases). Trimming removed 6 bases at V and 3 bases at J, with 20 bases between. CDR3 size: 16 residues. Germline assignment: CDR1 SNHLY and CDR2 FYNNEI. The CDR3 here is CASRTGGISGHYGYTF. DNA of the CDR3: TGTGCCAGCAGGACGGGGGGCATAAGCGGGCACTATGGCTACACCTTC. The whole variable domain, filled in from reference TRBV2 and TRBJ1-2, reads EPEVTQTPSHQVTQMGQEVILRCVPISNHLYFYWYRQILGQKVEFLVSFYNNEISEKSEIFDDQFSVERPDGSNFTLKIRSTKLEDSAMYFCASRTGGISGHYGYTFGSGTRLTVV.

The genes are TRBV6-5 and TRBJ2-1, with a weak D call TRBD1 (6 bases). This CDR3 is 14 amino acids long. V dropped 4 bases and J dropped 2 bases, with 9 bases sitting between them. The germline V gene has CDR1 MNHEY and CDR2 SVGAGI. CDR3: CASSLQGTYNEQFF. CDR3 bases: TGTGCCAGCAGTTTACAGGGAACCTACAATGAGCAGTTCTTC.

The rearrangement joins TRBV5-6 to TRBJ2-3; a weak D match, TRBD1 (6 bases). V was trimmed by 3 bases and J by 0 bases, leaving 11 bases between them. CDR1 and CDR2 (germline): SGHDT, YYEEEE. The CDR3 length is 15 residues. The CDR3 nucleotides read TGTGCCAGCAGCTCCCGGGACACTAGCACAGATACGCAGTATTTT. Amino acids: CASSSRDTSTDTQYF. The complete variable domain, with remaining parts taken from reference TRBV5-6 and TRBJ2-3, reads DAGVTQSPTHLIKTRGQQVTLRCSPKSGHDTVSWYQQALGQGPQFIFQYYEEEERQRGNFPDRFSGHQFPNYSSELNVNALLLGDSALYLCASSSRDTSTDTQYFGPGTRLTVL.

The rearrangement links TRBV28 to TRBJ1-5, with D perhaps matching TRBD1 (6 bases). Germline CDR1 is MDHEN and CDR2 is SYDVKM. Trimming pared 6 bases from V and 4 bases from J, leaving 16 bases between. This CDR3 has 15 amino acids. CDR3 residues: CASRIEQGFNQPQHF. The CDR3 nucleotides read TGTGCCAGCAGGATCGAACAGGGTTTTAATCAGCCCCAGCATTTT.

This rearrangement joins TRBV29-1 to TRBJ1-1; TRBD1 agrees at 8 bases. V dropped 6 bases and J dropped 0; count of bases not matched to a gene: 9. The CDR3 runs 15 residues. CDR1 and CDR2 (germline): SQVTM, ANQGSEA. As DNA, the CDR3 is TGCAGCGTAACGACAGGGGTTATCCTGAACACTGAAGCTTTCTTT. Encoded protein: CSVTTGVILNTEAFF.

The rearrangement links TRBV19 to TRBJ2-3, with TRBD1 as a possible D gene (5 bases). Germline V lookup: CDR1 LNHDA, CDR2 SQIVND (reference sequence). Trimming shortened V by 4 bases and J by 0 bases, and 8 bases separated the two germline ends. The CDR3 is 14 amino acids. The chain's CDR3 is CASSTTGSTDTQYF. The CDR3 nucleotides are TGTGCCAGTAGTACAACAGGTAGCACAGATACGCAGTATTTT. Full variable domain (rest looked up from reference TRBV19 and TRBJ2-3): DGGITQSPKYLFRKEGQNVTLSCEQNLNHDAMYWYRQDPGQGLRLIYYSQIVNDFQKGDIAEGYSVSREKKESFPLTVTSAQKNPTAFYLCASSTTGSTDTQYFGPGTRLTVL.

This chain links TRBV3-1 (or the pseudogene TRBV3-2) with TRBJ2-1; D gene uncertain. The ends were cut back, 0 bases at V and 3 bases at J, with 3 bases in the middle. The CDR3 consists of 13 residues. Per the germline V gene, CDR1 is LGHDT and CDR2 is YNNKEL (reference sequence). The CDR3 region has the DNA TGTGCCAGCAGCCAAGAGTACTACAATGAGCAGTTCTTC. Protein: CASSQEYYNEQFF.

The chain couples TRBV10-3 to TRBJ2-3; 8 bases fit TRBD1. The CDR3 runs to 14 residues. The germline V gene encodes CDR1 ENHRY and CDR2 SYGVKD. Trimming took 10 bases from V and 1 from J; bases not matched to a gene: 7. CDR3 sequence: CATGQGLGTDTQYF. The CDR3, as DNA: TGTGCCACCGGACAGGGTCTAGGCACAGATACGCAGTATTTT.

The chain carries TRBV6-2 or TRBV6-3 and TRBJ2-3; D unresolved. The V gene's germline CDR1 is MNHEY and CDR2 SVGEGT. Trimming cost V 6 bases and J 7 bases, with 8 bases left between them. The CDR3 runs to 11 residues. CDR3 coding DNA: TGTGCCAGCAGCTCGAGGAATACGCAGTATTTT. Encoded protein: CASSSRNTQYF.